Included here is one T cell receptor (beta chain) sequence, with context. Its antigen has not been determined. Base qualities were left out, and no much larger clone turns up one base away. The sample is drawn from a study of low-dose radiotherapy and immunotherapy resistance in tumors (dated by TCRdb to between 2021 and 2022). General notes on the study: In Cohort 1, each fraction delivered 0.5 Gy every 2 weeks, and the prescribed total PTV dose was 6.5 Gy. Cohort 2 received 1 Gy per fraction every two weeks, with a total of 13 Gy over 26 weeks. Nivolumab was administered intravenously as a 240 mg flat dose every two weeks, and ipilimumab was administered intravenously at 1 mg/kg every six weeks. Cyclophosphamide 200 mg/m2 was given intravenously every two weeks, one day before each radiation and immunotherapy administration. Starting on cycle 1 day 1, patients took 300 mg of aspirin by mouth once a day for four cycles. The trial did not randomize participants into treatment groups. Eight patients were included in the translational analysis, namely three from the first dose cohort plus the first five from the second dose cohort.

First-strand cDNA was synthesized using Superscript III and a set of TRAV- and TRBV-specific primers, so that both TCRalpha and TCRbeta chains were covered. TCRs were amplified for 20 to 25 PCR cycles with Phusion, using a constant-region primer paired with the adapter attached to the V primers. The isolated mRNA was amplified using the MessageAmp II aRNA Amplification Kit, with in vitro transcription performed for about 16 hours at 37 degrees C. The Dynabeads mRNA DIRECT Purification Kit was used to isolate mRNA for TCR sequencing. Indexed Illumina adapters were added in a second approximately 26-cycle Phusion PCR, and the resulting products were purified with AMPure XP beads. Deep sequencing of TCRalpha and TCRbeta libraries was performed on an Illumina MiniSeq instrument. The study's processing was this. Custom Perl scripts were used to pool TCR sequences that encoded the same protein, to remove out-of-frame sequences, and to calculate the abundance of each clonotype. TCR sequences supported by only a single read were excluded from analysis. Among the metrics used to describe the repertoires were Shannon entropy, Gini index, clonality, richness, and the frequency of TCRs shared between repertoires. TCRdb reprocessing: public reads trimmed at Q25 with fastp, clones called with MiXCR, in-frame beta chains kept. Identical CDR3 proteins give one entry, which carries the most common genes and DNA. TCRdb's processing, not the authors', yielded these V and J calls. This sample lists 40,000 or so distinct CDR3 sequences; less than 25% were detected once. The ten largest clones represent 8% to 9.5% of the sample.

The CDR3 spans 14 residues, from the cysteine through the phenylalanine. The sequence is cut down to CDR3 DNA, 42 bases in frame from base 1. CDR1 KGHSH and CDR2 LQKENI were looked up in the germline V gene. V loses 0 bases, J loses 2 bases, and the germline ends lie 7 bases apart. The time point label on this specimen signifies: after trial treatment. The sample's treatment or condition label is to be understood as: LDRT plus nivolumab, ipilimumab, low-dose cyclophosphamide and aspirin (RACIN trial). Donors were enrolled in RACIN, a single-arm phase I dose-escalation trial combining nivolumab, ipilimumab, aspirin, low-dose cyclophosphamide and low-dose radiotherapy. Patients were eligible if they had advanced solid tumors that were TIL-negative.

Recombination connected TRBV18 to TRBJ2-5; a confident D gene designation cannot be given. The receptor was isolated from a female donor with ovarian cancer. Sequencing used PBMCs, obtained after low-dose radiotherapy plus immunotherapy. The nucleotide sequence is TGTGCCAGCTCACCACCGGACGTACAAGAGACCCAGTACTTC. It codes for CASSPPDVQETQYF.